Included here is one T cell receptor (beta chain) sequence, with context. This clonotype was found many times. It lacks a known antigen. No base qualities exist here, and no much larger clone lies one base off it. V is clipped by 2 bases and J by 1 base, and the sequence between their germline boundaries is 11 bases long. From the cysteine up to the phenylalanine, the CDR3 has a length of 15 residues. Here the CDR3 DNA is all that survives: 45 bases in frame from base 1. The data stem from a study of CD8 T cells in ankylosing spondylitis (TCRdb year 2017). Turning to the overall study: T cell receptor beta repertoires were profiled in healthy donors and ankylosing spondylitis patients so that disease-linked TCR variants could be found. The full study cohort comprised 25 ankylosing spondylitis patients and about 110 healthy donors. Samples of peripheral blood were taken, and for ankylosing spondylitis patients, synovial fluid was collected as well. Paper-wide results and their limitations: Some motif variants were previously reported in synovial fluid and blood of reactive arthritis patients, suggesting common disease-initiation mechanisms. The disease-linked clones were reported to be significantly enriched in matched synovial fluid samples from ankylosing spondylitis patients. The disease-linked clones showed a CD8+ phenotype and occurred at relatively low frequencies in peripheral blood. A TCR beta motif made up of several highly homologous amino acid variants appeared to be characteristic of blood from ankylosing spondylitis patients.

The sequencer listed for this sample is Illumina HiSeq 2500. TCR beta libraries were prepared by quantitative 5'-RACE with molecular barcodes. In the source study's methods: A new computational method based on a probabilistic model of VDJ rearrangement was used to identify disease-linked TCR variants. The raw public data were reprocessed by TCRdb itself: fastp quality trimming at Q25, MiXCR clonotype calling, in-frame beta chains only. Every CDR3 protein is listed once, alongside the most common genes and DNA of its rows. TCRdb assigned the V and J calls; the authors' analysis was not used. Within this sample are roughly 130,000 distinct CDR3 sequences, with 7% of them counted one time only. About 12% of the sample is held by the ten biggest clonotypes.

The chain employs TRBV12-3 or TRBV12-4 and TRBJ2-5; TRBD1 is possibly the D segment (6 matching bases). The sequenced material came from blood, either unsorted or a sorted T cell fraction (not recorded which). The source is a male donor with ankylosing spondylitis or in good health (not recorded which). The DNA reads TGTGCCAGCAGTTTATTTTTACAGGGCCAAGAGACCCAGTACTTC. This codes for CASSLFLQGQETQYF.